This TCR beta chain came from a study of type 1 regulatory T cells. On the study more broadly: This in vitro CD4 product, T-allo10, is enriched for Tr1 cells and alloantigen-specific.

T-allo10 cells from the graft donor were described as anergic, host-alloantigen-specific, and alloantigen-specific suppressors. From the reads, TCRdb called clonotypes with MiXCR, one entry per CDR3 protein. The data contain 25,000 or so distinct CDR3 sequences, 72% of them seen just once; the ten biggest clones take up 13% to 15%. This CDR3 contains 12 residues. The germline gives CDR1 SNHLY, CDR2 FYNNEI. V was shortened by 6 bases and J by 6 bases, with 9 bases between the two germline ends. Remarks on this clonotype: The antigen is unknown.

This sequence joins TRBV2 and TRBJ2-1, with D maybe TRBD2 (6 bases). This receptor was taken from a human donor in good health. Sequencing was carried out using cultured T cells, either the whole culture or a sorted T cell fraction (not recorded which). Subset of the sample: Tr1-enriched cell product generated in vitro against host alloantigens. CDR3: CASRTGGNEQFF. In DNA form, the CDR3 reads TGTGCCAGCAGAACCGGGGGCAATGAGCAGTTCTTC.